The clone carrying this T cell receptor beta chain has at least ten counts. Its cognate antigen is unknown. The entry originates in a study of CD8+CD57+ T cells in acquired aplastic anemia. Study background: Across the sorted CD4+ and CD8+ cells, DNA amounts averaged roughly 3.5 ug. Study-level points and caveats: Between the patient and control groups, CD8+ Simpson's diversity did not differ significantly. Both patients and controls carried the same twenty-nine CD8+ CDR3 sequences.

The V segment lost 1 base and the J segment 8 bases; nucleotides outside the gene matches: 12. CDR1 is MGHRA, CDR2 YSYEKL, per germline. This CDR3 spans 16 amino acids. TCR beta VDJ and CDR3 profiling used genomic DNA as template. TCRdb re-analysed the reads in MiXCR, keeping a single row per CDR3 protein. This sample has over 150,000 distinct CDR3 sequences; about 44% occur once, and the top ten carry approximately 12%. Patients chosen for sequencing had CD8+CD57+ cells that had expanded, as shown by flow cytometry. All patients had severe acquired aplastic anemia. The source of this sequence is a human donor with aplastic anemia. The chain uses TRBV4-1 and TRBJ2-3, with 7 bases fitting TRBD1. Sequencing was done on a sample of sorted CD4+, CD8+, or CD8+CD57+ T cells (not recorded which) from PBMCs. CDR3 residues: CASSQGPDRVVGTQYF. CDR3 in DNA: TGCGCCAGCAGCCAAGGCCCCGACAGGGTAGTGGGTACGCAGTATTTT.